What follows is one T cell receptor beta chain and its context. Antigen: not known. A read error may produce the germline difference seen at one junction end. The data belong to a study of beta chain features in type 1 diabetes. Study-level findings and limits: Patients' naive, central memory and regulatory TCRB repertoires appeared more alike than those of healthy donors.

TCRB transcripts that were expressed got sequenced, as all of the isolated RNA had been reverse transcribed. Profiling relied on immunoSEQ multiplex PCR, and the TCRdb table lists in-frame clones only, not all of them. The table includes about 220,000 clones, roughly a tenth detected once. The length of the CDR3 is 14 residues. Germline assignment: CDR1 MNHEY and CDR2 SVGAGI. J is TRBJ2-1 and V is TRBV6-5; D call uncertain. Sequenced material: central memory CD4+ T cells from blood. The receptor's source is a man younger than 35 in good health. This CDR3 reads CAISEHGSDNEQFF. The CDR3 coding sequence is TGTGCCATCAGTGAGCACGGAAGCGACAATGAGCAGTTCTTC.